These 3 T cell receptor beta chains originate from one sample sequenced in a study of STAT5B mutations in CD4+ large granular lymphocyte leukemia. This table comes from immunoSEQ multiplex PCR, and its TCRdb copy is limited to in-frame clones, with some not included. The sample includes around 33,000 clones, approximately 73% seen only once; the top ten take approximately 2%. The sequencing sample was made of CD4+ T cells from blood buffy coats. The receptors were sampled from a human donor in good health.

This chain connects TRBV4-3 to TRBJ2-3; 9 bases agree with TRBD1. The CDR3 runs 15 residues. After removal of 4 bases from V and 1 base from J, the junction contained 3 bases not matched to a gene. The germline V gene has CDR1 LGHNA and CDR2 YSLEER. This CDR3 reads CASSRGQGGTDTQYF. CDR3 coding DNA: TGCGCCAGCAGCCGGGGACAGGGCGGCACAGATACGCAGTATTTT.

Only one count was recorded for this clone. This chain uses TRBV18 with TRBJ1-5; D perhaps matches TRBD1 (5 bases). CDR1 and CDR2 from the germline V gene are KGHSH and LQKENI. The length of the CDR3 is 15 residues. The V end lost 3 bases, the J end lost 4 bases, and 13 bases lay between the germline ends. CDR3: CASSPQKGRNQPQHF. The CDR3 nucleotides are TGTGCCAGCTCACCCCAGAAGGGGCGTAATCAGCCCCAGCATTTT.

The CDR3 DNA sequence: TGTGCCAGCGCCCAACCCCCGACCCTCTACGAGCAGTACTTC. This encodes CASAQPPTLYEQYF. The chain carries TRBV7-2 and TRBJ2-7; D not resolved. The ends were cut back, 8 bases at V and 3 bases at J, with 17 bases in the middle. CDR1 is SGHTA and CDR2 is FQGNSA in the germline V gene. This CDR3 is 14 amino acids long.